This note documents a single T cell receptor beta chain sequence. Antigen: not known. Expressed TCRB transcripts were sequenced after all isolated RNA was converted to cDNA. About 3.57 million reads per sample were averaged for naive, central memory and regulatory samples. This table comes from immunoSEQ multiplex PCR, and its TCRdb copy is limited to in-frame clones, with some not included. The sample consists of about 39,000 clones, more than 40% of them appearing once. The data stem from a study of beta chain features in type 1 diabetes. Study outcomes and limitations: In every one of the four CD4+ subsets, TCRB CDR3s were moderately but significantly shorter in Type 1 diabetes patients. Individuals with type 1 diabetes displayed fewer insertions and more deletions at VDJ junctions.

This CDR3 is 13 amino acids long. V gave up 8 bases and J gave up 3 bases, with 8 bases separating them. The germline V gene encodes CDR1 MGHDK and CDR2 SYGVNS. The sample taken for sequencing was central memory CD4+ T cells from blood. This sequence joins TRBV25-1 and TRBJ1-6; D is perhaps TRBD1 (5 bases). The clonotype was recovered from a woman younger than 30 in good health. As DNA, the CDR3 is TGTGCCAGCCACCAGGGCTATAATTCACCCCTCCACTTT. Its translation is CASHQGYNSPLHF.